Many counts were recorded for the clone carrying this TCR beta chain. The CDR3 is 14 amino acids. V lost 4 bases and J lost 1, with 8 bases in between. TCRdb re-analysed the 5' RACE reads in MiXCR, keeping a single row per CDR3 protein. The data hold roughly 560,000 distinct CDR3 sequences, with 20% observed a single time. This sample is drawn from a study of T-cell memory formation after mild COVID-19. Study overall: For the most part, TCR clusters were specific to one donor.

The receptor comes from an adult woman who had mild COVID-19 (a few samples of this study predate the infection). Cell type and time point are not known. The sample consisted of PBMCs or a T cell subset sorted from them (not recorded which). The chain has TRBV12-3 or TRBV12-4 and TRBJ2-1; unclear D gene. CDR3 region: CASSSAGSYNEQFF. CDR3 nucleotide sequence: TGTGCCAGCAGTTCAGCCGGGTCCTACAATGAGCAGTTCTTC.